The text below deals with one TCR beta chain. The antigen it recognizes is unknown. The record has no base qualities; no much larger clone is one base away. This sample's time point label indicates: cells obtained before transplantation from donor or recipient. CD3+CD4+ and CD3+CD8+ populations were FACS-sorted from unstimulated pre-transplant donor and recipient cells taken from spleen or lymph nodes. Library method: the immunoSEQ multiplex PCR assay. For most patients, genomic DNA was isolated with the Qiagen DNeasy Blood and Tissue Kit and sent frozen to Adaptive Biotechnologies for TCR sequencing. For most patients, high-throughput TCR-beta CDR3 sequencing of genomic DNA was performed by Adaptive Biotechnologies. The source study handled its data this way. Adaptive's ImmunoSEQ software was the source of the TCR sequencing data for 18 patients, while a few other patients were processed with MiXCR and VDJtools. To correct CD4 versus CD8 sorting errors, any sequence found in both subsets at a frequency ratio below 5:1 was removed. CDR3 nucleotide sequences shared between donor and recipient were removed because the origin of such sequences could not be assigned. At least 2-fold expansion over unstimulated cells and a minimum CFSE-low frequency of 0.002% (template counts) or 0.001% (read counts) were required for clones to be classified as alloreactive. A clone was considered mappable if detected in the sequenced pre-transplant spleen, lymph node, or MLR CFSE-low populations of the donor or recipient. The cumulative frequency of alloreactive clones was calculated as a percentage of all sequences, weighted by copy number. Held by TCRdb, this immuneACCESS table contains in-frame sequences only and omits some clones. Under half of the omission traces to an unresolved V gene where checked; the cause of the rest is unknown. That table gives V, J and clone size, and the DNA gave D and trimming. The sample profile shows about 86,000 clones; around 89% of them were found once. Approximately 0.28% of the sample rests with the top ten.

These data originate in a study of graft-versus-host responses after intestinal transplantation (dated by TCRdb to the early 2020s). About the full investigation: The transplants that recipients got were multivisceral, liver-intestinal, or isolated intestinal. To identify alloreactive clones, pre-transplant mixed lymphocyte reaction products were sequenced and compared with unstimulated pre-transplant donor and recipient T cells. A peak of at least 4% donor T cells among recipient peripheral blood mononuclear cells was the definition used for donor T cell macrochimerism. A cohort of under 30 intestinal transplant recipients, including one retransplant, was enrolled, and 3 patients lacking pretransplant specimens were excluded. Samples from a few later patients were sequenced in-house on an Illumina MiSeq with MiXCR processing rather than by the commercial service. Anti-thymocyte globulin induction was given to all recipients, followed by maintenance tacrolimus and steroids for approximately three years. Graft-versus-host and host-versus-graft alloreactive T cell clones were tracked in the graft, circulation and bone marrow after intestinal transplantation using bulk TCR-beta CDR3 sequencing.

Overall study results and their limits: GvH clones turned up in recipient bone marrow, with some appearing earlier in ileal mucosa or blood, a pattern consistent with an intestinal mucosal origin. In the allografts of patients with donor T cell macrochimerism, GvH to HvG T cell clonal ratios were high. Early after transplant, peak levels of circulating GvH clones were associated with declines in HvG clones. The conclusions were limited by the relatively low number and heterogeneity of the intestinal transplant patients.

From its cysteine to its phenylalanine, the CDR3 spans 13 amino acids. Just CDR3 DNA is preserved here, 39 bases in frame from base 1. As encoded in the germline V gene (reference sequence), CDR1 is SEHNR while CDR2 is FQNEAQ. Relative to germline, V is 5 bases shorter and J is 11 bases shorter, with 18 bases between their ends. The material was unstimulated CD4+ T cells sorted from spleen or lymph node cells, obtained before transplant. This TCR came from a human donor who was the organ donor for an intestinal transplant. The chain employs TRBV7-9 and TRBJ2-5; TRBD2 could be the D gene, as 5 bases match. The CDR3 sequence is CASSLIEPWEQYF. The DNA sequence is TGTGCCAGCAGCCTTATAGAGCCGTGGGAGCAGTACTTC.